This T cell receptor (beta chain) was recorded in a study of molecular identifiers for immune sequencing clone quantification. Study-wide points: With a barcode shared among identical TCR molecules, highly expanded clone sizes could be underestimated.

This clonotype was seen a few times. Its target is not known. There are 18 residues in the CDR3. V lost 0 bases to trimming and J lost 6 bases, with 20 bases between them. Germline V gene data show CDR1 as SGHAT and CDR2 as FQNNGV. TCRdb fed the PCR reads into MiXCR, producing one record per CDR3 protein. The sample holds some 65,000 distinct CDR3 sequences, under 20% seen once. This clonotype was obtained from a human donor in good health. Some libraries in this study had Jurkat cell RNA spiked in. This sequence joins TRBV11-2 and TRBJ2-2, with D possibly TRBD2 on 6 matching bases. Sample: naive CD8+ T cells from blood, with Jurkat cell RNA spiked in. The subset was: FACS-sorted CD8+CD4-CCR7+CD45RA+ naive T cells. The CDR3 here is CASSLDHFVGGPAGELFF. The CDR3 nucleotides are TGTGCCAGCAGCTTAGATCATTTTGTCGGAGGGCCGGCCGGGGAGCTGTTTTTT.